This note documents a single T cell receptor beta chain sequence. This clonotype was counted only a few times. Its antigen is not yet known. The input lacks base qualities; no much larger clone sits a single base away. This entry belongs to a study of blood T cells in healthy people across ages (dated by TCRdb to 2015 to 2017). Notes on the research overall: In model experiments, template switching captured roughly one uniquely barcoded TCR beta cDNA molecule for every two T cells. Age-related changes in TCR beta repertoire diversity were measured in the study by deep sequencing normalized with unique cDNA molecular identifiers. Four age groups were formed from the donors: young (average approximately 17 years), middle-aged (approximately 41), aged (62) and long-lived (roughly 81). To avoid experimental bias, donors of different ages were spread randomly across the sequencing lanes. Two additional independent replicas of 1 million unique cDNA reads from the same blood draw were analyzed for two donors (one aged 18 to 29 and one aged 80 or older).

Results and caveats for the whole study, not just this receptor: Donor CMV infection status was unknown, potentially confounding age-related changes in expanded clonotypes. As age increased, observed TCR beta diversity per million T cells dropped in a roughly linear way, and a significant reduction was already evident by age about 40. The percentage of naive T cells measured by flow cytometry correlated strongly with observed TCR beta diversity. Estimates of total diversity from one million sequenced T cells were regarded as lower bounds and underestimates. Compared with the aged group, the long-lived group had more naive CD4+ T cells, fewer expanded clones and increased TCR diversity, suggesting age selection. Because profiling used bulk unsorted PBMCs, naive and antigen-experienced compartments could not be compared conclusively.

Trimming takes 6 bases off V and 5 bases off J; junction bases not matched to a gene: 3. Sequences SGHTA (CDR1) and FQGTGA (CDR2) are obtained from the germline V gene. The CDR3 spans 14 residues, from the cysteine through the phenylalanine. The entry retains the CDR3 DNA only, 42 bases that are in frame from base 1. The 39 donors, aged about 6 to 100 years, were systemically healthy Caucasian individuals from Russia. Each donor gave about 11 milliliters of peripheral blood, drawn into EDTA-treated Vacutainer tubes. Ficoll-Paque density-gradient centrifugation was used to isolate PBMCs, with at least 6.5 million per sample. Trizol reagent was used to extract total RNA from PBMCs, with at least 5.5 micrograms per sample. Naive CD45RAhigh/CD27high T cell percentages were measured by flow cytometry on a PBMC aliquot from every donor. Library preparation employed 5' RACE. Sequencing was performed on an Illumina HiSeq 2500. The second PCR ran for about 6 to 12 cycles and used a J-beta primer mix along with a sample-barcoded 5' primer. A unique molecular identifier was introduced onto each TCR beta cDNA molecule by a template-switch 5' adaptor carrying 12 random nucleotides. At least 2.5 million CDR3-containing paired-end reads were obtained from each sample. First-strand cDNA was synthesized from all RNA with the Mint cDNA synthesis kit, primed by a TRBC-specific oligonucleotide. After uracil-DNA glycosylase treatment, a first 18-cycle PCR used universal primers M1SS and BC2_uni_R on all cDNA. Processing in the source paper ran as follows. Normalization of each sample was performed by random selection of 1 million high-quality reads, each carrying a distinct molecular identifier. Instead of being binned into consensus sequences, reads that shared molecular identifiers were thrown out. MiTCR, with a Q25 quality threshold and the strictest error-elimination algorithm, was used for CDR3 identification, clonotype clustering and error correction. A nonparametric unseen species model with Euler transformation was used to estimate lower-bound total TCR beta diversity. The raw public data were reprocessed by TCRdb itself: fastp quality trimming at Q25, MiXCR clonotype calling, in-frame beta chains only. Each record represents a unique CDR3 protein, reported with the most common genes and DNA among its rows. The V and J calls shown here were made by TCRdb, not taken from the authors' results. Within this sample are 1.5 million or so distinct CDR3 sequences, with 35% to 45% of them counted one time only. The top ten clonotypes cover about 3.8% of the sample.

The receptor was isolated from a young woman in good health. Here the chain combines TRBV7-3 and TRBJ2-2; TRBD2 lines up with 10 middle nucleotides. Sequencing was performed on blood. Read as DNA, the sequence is TGTGCCAGCAGTACTAGCGGGAATACCGGGGAGCTGTTTTTT. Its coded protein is CASSTSGNTGELFF.